Following are 9 T cell receptor beta chains from one sample sequenced in a study of cytomegalovirus exposure and HLA in healthy donors (dated by TCRdb to 2017 to 2019). Library creation used the immunoSEQ multiplex PCR assay. For the multiplex PCR, a mixture combining 60 forward primers for TCR Vbeta segments and 13 reverse primers for TCR Jbeta segments was used. Not all clones reach the TCRdb copy of this immuneACCESS table, which keeps in-frame sequences only. Checked studies attribute under half of the gap to unresolved V genes and leave the rest unexplained. The sample table lists 110,000 to 150,000 clones, 68% of them with a count of one. Roughly 4.7% of the sample belongs to the ten largest clones. Sequencing input: PBMCs. The origin of the receptors is a man aged 55 to 70 in good health and CMV-seronegative.

The gene calls are TRBV30 and TRBJ1-5; D uncertain. V lost 3 bases to trimming and J lost 2 bases, with 8 bases between them. The CDR3 has 13 residues. CDR1 is GTSNPN and CDR2 is SVGIG in the germline V gene (reference sequence). CDR3 sequence reads: CAWSHEGNQPQHF. CDR3 sequence (DNA): TGTGCCTGGAGCCACGAGGGCAATCAGCCCCAGCATTTT.

The rearrangement uses TRBV18 and TRBJ2-7, with 11 bases fitting TRBD2. Germline CDR1 reads KGHSH; CDR2 reads LQKENI. V was clipped by 3 bases and J by 6 bases; unmatched bases: 7. The CDR3 runs to 15 residues. This CDR3 is CASSPRLAGGREQYF. CDR3 in DNA: TGTGCCAGCTCACCCCGATTAGCGGGAGGGCGCGAGCAGTACTTC.

Concerning this clone: Other DNA sequences of this sample code for an identical CDR3. V is TRBV7-9 and J is TRBJ1-2, with TRBD1 matching 7 bases. J gave up 5 bases and V 1 base, and 1 base lay outside the gene matches. The CDR3 covers 13 residues. Germline CDR1 reads SEHNR; CDR2 reads FQNEAQ (reference sequence). CDR3 protein: CASSLGQGYGYTF. CDR3 bases: TGTGCCAGCAGCTTAGGACAGGGTTATGGCTACACCTTC.

The chain employs TRBV10-3 and TRBJ2-7; tentatively, D is TRBD1 (5 bases). There are 15 residues in the CDR3. Trimming cost V 6 bases and J 3 bases, with 18 bases left between them. Germline CDR1 and CDR2: ENHRY and SYGVKD. The CDR3 nucleotides read TGTGCCATCAGCCACGACCCCAACAGGAGCTACGAGCAGTACTTC. This translates into CAISHDPNRSYEQYF.

This clone was recorded once. The chain links TRBV7-3 to TRBJ2-3; TRBD1 might be the D (6 bases). Germline V gene lookup returns CDR1 SGHTA and CDR2 FQGTGA. The CDR3 covers 12 residues. V lost 2 bases and J lost 6, with 6 bases in between. The CDR3 DNA reads TGTGCCAGCAGCTTACAGGGGGATACGCAGTATTTT. Residues: CASSLQGDTQYF.

The chain links TRBV2 to TRBJ2-3; tentatively, D is TRBD2 (6 bases). CDR1 and CDR2 from the germline V gene are SNHLY and FYNNEI. CDR3 length: 15 amino acids. Trimming took 6 bases from V and 4 from J, leaving 17 bases between them. DNA for the CDR3: TGTGCCAGCAGCCTGACTAGAAGCGAAGCAGATACGCAGTATTTT. It translates to CASSLTRSEADTQYF.

This clone has just one count. The V gene is TRBV7-3, the J gene TRBJ2-7; D perhaps matches TRBD2 (5 bases). The length of the CDR3 is 14 residues. Germline loops: CDR1 SGHTA, CDR2 FQGTGA. The V end lost 2 bases, the J end lost 0 bases, and 8 bases lay between the germline ends. The CDR3: CASSLGRGSYEQYF. The CDR3 DNA reads TGTGCCAGCAGCTTAGGCCGGGGCTCCTACGAGCAGTACTTC.

This chain connects TRBV19 to TRBJ2-5; D is unresolved. The J call may be mistaken, given a closer DNA end match to TRBJ2-7. This CDR3 is 14 amino acids long. Germline V gene lookup returns CDR1 LNHDA and CDR2 SQIVND (reference sequence). Written as DNA, the CDR3 is TGTGCCAGTATAGGTGACATGCCTTCCTACGAGCAGTACTTC. Its translation: CASIGDMPSYEQYF.

The chain has TRBV5-1 and TRBJ2-3; D possibly corresponds to TRBD2 (5 bases). The CDR3 extends over 14 amino acids. The germline gives CDR1 SGHRS, CDR2 YFSETQ. Trimming took 1 base from V and 5 from J, leaving 11 bases between them. This chain's CDR3 is CASSLSIARDTQYF. CDR3 DNA sequence: TGCGCCAGCAGCTTGTCGATAGCGAGAGATACGCAGTATTTT.